This TCR beta chain was recorded in a study of blood T cell repertoires in COVID-19. Study summary: Sites in the United States, Italy and Spain provided acute and convalescent COVID-19 samples.

CDR1 MDHEN and CDR2 SYDVKM come from the germline V gene. The length of the CDR3 is 14 residues. V was shortened by 10 bases and J by 2 bases, with 18 bases between the two germline ends. Here immunoSEQ multiplex PCR was the method, and the copy in TCRdb shows in-frame clones only, minus some. The data contain about 400,000 clones, under 90% of them singletons. Everyone who took part was 18 to 89 years old, and they came from fewer than 25 US areas. Membership in each cohort depended on participant-reported clinical history. The sequenced material came from PBMCs or T cells enriched from blood (not recorded which). This TCR was recovered from a woman aged 25-40 years who had recovered from COVID-19. This chain joins TRBV28 and TRBJ2-7, with a possible D match to TRBD1 (5 bases). The CDR3 DNA is TGTGCCACCCATCTCCAGGGTAATCCCTACGAGCAGTACTTC. Translating gives CATHLQGNPYEQYF.